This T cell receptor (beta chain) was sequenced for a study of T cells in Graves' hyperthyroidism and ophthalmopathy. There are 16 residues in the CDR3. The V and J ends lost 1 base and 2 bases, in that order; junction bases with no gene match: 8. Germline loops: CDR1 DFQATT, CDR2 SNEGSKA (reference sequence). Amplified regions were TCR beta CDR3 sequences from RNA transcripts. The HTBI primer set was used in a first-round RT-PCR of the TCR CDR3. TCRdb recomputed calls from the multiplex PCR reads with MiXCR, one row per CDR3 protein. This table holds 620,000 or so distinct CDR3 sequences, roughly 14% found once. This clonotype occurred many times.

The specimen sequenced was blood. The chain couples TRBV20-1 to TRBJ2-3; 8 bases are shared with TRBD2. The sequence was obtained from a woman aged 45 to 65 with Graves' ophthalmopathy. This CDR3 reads CSARVLLAEDTDTQYF. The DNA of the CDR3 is TGCAGTGCTAGAGTTTTACTAGCGGAAGACACAGATACGCAGTATTTT.